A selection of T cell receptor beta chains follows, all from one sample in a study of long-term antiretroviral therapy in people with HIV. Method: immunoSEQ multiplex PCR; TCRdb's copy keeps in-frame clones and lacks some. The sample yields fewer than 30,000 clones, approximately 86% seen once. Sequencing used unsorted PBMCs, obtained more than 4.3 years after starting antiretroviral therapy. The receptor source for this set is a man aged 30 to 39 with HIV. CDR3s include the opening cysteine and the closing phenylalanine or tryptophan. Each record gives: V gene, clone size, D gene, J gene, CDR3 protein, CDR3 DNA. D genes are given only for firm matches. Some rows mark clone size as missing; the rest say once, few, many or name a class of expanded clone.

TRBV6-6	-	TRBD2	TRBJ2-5	CAIWSGRYETQYF	TGTGCCATCTGGAGCGGGAGGTATGAGACCCAGTACTTC
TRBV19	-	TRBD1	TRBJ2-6	CASSDRGRAGANVLTF	TGTGCCAGTAGCGACAGGGGGCGGGCTGGGGCCAACGTCCTGACTTTC
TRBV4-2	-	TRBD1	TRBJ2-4	CASSQTGQGKSIQYF	TGTGCCAGCAGCCAAACGGGACAGGGAAAGAGCATTCAGTACTTC
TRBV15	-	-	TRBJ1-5	CATSRDLGGPNQPQHF	TGTGCCACCAGCAGAGATCTGGGGGGCCCTAATCAGCCCCAGCATTTT
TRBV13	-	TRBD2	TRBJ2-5	CASSSSGAGETQYF	TGTGCCAGCAGCTCAAGCGGGGCGGGGGAGACCCAGTACTTC
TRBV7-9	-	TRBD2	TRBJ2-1	CASSLGGLAGVKNEQFF	TGTGCCAGCAGCTTAGGGGGACTAGCGGGAGTAAAAAATGAGCAGTTCTTC
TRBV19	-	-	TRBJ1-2	CASSIGLGETGTF	TGTGCCAGTAGTATAGGTCTTGGGGAAACCGGCACCTTC
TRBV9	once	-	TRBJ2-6	CASSVAWSGANVLTF	TGTGCCAGCAGCGTAGCTTGGTCTGGGGCCAACGTCCTGACTTTC
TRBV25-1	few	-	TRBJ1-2	CASSEEGGVGYTF	TGTGCCAGCAGTGAAGAAGGGGGAGTCGGCTACACCTTC
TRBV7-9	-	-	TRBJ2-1	CASSPRQGYNEQFF	TGTGCCAGCAGCCCCCGTCAGGGATACAATGAGCAGTTCTTC
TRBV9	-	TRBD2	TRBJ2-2	CASSDGLAGVTGELFF	TGTGCCAGCAGCGATGGACTAGCGGGAGTCACCGGGGAGCTGTTTTTT
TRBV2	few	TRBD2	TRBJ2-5	CASSDGGGVETQYF	TGTGCCAGCAGTGATGGGGGAGGGGTGGAGACCCAGTACTTC
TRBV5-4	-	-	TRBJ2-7	CASSFWGDSYEQYF	TGTGCCAGCAGCTTTTGGGGGGACTCCTACGAGCAGTACTTC
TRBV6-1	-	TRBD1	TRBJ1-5	CASSEDRGGNQPQHF	TGTGCCAGCAGTGAAGACAGGGGTGGCAATCAGCCCCAGCATTTT
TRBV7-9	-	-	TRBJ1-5	CASSLGGQPQHF	TGTGCCAGCAGCTTAGGGGGTCAGCCCCAGCATTTT
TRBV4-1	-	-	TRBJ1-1	CASSQYVLRIPDRSFF	TGCGCCAGCAGCCAGTACGTTTTGAGGATCCCGGACCGGTCTTTCTTT
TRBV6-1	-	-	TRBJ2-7	CASSQDREGPYEQYF	TGTGCCAGCAGCCAAGACAGGGAGGGGCCCTACGAGCAGTACTTC
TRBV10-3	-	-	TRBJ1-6	CATTGAIDSPLHF	TGTGCCACCACGGGGGCTATTGATTCACCCCTCCACTTT
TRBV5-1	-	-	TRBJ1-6	CASSFGDNGGLTRDSPLHF	TGCGCCAGCAGCTTTGGTGACAATGGGGGGTTGACCCGGGATTCACCCCTCCACTTT
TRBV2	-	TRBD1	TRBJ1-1	CASLPTTGVNTEAFF	TGTGCCAGCCTACCAACGACAGGGGTGAACACTGAAGCTTTCTTT
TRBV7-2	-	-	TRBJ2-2	CASSLAAGARQAGGELFF	TGTGCCAGCAGCTTAGCCGCAGGGGCACGACAGGCTGGCGGGGAGCTGTTTTTT
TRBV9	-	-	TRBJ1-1	CASSEGGSTEAFF	TGTGCCAGCAGCGAAGGGGGGAGCACTGAAGCTTTCTTT
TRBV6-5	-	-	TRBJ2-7	CASSTPRVGRYEQYF	TGTGCCAGCAGTACCCCCAGGGTTGGCCGCTACGAGCAGTACTTC
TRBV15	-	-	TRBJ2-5	CATSRDNGQETQYF	TGTGCCACCAGCAGAGATAACGGTCAAGAGACCCAGTACTTC
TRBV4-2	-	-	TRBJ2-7	CASSQDPGLTYEQYF	TGTGCCAGCAGCCAAGATCCCGGACTTACCTACGAGCAGTACTTC
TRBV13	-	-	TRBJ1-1	CASSLGGEGNTEAFF	TGTGCCAGCAGCTTAGGCGGGGAGGGGAACACTGAAGCTTTCTTT
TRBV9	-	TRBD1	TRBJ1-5	CASSQEGAANQPQHF	TGTGCCAGCAGCCAAGAGGGGGCAGCGAATCAGCCCCAGCATTTT
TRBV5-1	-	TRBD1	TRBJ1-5	CAAACQGTVEHQPQHF	TGCGCAGCAGCTTGTCAGGGGACAGTCGAACATCAGCCCCAGCATTTT
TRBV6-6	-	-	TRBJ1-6	CASSPLPENNSPLHF	TGTGCCAGCAGCCCCTTACCTGAAAATAATTCACCCCTCCACTTT
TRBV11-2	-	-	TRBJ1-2	CASSPRSGYYGYTF	TGTGCCAGCAGTCCCCGGTCAGGGTACTATGGCTACACCTTC
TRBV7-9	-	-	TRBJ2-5	CASSLVQQETQYF	TGTGCCAGCAGCTTAGTGCAGCAAGAGACCCAGTACTTC
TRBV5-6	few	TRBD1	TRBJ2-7	CASGSRDRHYEQYF	TGTGCCAGCGGATCGAGGGACAGGCACTACGAGCAGTACTTC
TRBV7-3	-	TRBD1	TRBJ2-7	CASSRDSGYEQYF	TGTGCCAGCAGCCGGGACAGCGGATACGAGCAGTACTTC
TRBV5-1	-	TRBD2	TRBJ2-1	CASRLLAQYNEQFF	TGCGCCAGCAGACTACTAGCGCAGTACAATGAGCAGTTCTTC
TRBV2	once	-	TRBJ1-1	CASSEGGNTEAFF	TGTGCCAGCAGTGAGGGCGGAAACACTGAAGCTTTCTTT
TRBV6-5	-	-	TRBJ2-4	CASGRTTRNIQYF	TGTGCCAGCGGAAGGACAACTAGAAACATTCAGTACTTC
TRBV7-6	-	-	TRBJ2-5	CASSLLLETQYF	TGTGCCAGCAGCCTCCTCTTGGAGACCCAGTACTTC
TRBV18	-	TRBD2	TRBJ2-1	CASSPSAGGSTGNEQFF	TGTGCCAGCTCACCATCCGCGGGAGGCTCAACAGGTAATGAGCAGTTCTTC
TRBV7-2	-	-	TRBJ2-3	CASSTGTSWGTDTQYF	TGTGCCAGCAGTACCGGGACATCGTGGGGCACAGATACGCAGTATTTT
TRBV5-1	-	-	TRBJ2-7	CASSYLTESSYEQYF	TGCGCCAGCAGCTATTTGACAGAAAGCTCCTACGAGCAGTACTTC
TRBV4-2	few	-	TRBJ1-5	CASSQLDGPNSNQPQHF	TGTGCCAGCAGCCAGCTGGACGGACCGAATAGCAATCAGCCCCAGCATTTT
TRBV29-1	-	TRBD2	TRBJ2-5	CSSGVVVETQYF	TGCAGCAGCGGGGTTGTTGTAGAGACCCAGTACTTC
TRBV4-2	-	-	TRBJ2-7	CASSWAGVSYEQYF	TGTGCCAGCAGTTGGGCCGGGGTCTCCTACGAGCAGTACTTC
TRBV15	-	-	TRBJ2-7	CATSRERSEEGQYF	TGTGCCACCAGCAGAGAGAGGTCGGAGGAGGGCCAGTACTTC
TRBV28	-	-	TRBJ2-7	CASTLAGGPRGYEQYF	TGTGCCAGCACCTTGGCCGGGGGTCCCCGGGGGTACGAGCAGTACTTC
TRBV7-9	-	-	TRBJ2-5	CASCRGEETQYF	TGTGCCAGCTGCCGGGGTGAGGAGACCCAGTACTTC
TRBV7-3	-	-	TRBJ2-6	CASSLMARSLSGANVLTF	TGTGCCAGCAGCTTAATGGCCAGGAGCCTCTCTGGGGCCAACGTCCTGACTTTC
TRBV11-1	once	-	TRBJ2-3	CASSLKGRGADTQYF	TGTGCCAGCAGCTTAAAGGGGCGCGGGGCAGATACGCAGTATTTT
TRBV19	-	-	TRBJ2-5	CASRPGRGANQETQYF	TGTGCCAGTAGACCCGGTCGGGGGGCCAACCAAGAGACCCAGTACTTC
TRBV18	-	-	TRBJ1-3	CASSFESSASGNTIYF	TGTGCCAGCTCATTTGAGAGTAGTGCCTCTGGAAACACCATATATTTT
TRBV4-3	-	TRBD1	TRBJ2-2	CASSHPRDRPTGELFF	TGCGCCAGCAGCCATCCCCGGGACAGACCCACCGGGGAGCTGTTTTTT